The source of this TCR beta chain is a study of blood T cell repertoires in COVID-19. About the study: From T cells, B-cell-depleted T cells, or PBMCs came the material, which was cDNA or gDNA.

Per the original data handling: Estimation of nucleated cell counts relied on the amplification of reference gene primers. Produced via immunoSEQ multiplex PCR; TCRdb's table is partial and in-frame only. The D gene and trimming were derived from the DNA, and the V and J assignments and clone size from that table. This sample has more than 75,000 clones, with approximately 90% found just once. The germline V and J ends were trimmed by 7 bases and 0 bases, with 8 bases remaining between them. The CDR3 totals 13 residues. CDR1 is MNHEY, CDR2 SMNVEV, per germline (reference sequence). Sequencing was done on a sample of peripheral blood. The source is a man aged 50 to 59 with acute or convalescent COVID-19. This rearrangement joins TRBV27 to TRBJ2-3; D is ambiguous. The CDR3 sequence is CASNAESTDTQYF. CDR3 DNA: TGTGCCAGCAACGCGGAGAGCACAGATACGCAGTATTTT.